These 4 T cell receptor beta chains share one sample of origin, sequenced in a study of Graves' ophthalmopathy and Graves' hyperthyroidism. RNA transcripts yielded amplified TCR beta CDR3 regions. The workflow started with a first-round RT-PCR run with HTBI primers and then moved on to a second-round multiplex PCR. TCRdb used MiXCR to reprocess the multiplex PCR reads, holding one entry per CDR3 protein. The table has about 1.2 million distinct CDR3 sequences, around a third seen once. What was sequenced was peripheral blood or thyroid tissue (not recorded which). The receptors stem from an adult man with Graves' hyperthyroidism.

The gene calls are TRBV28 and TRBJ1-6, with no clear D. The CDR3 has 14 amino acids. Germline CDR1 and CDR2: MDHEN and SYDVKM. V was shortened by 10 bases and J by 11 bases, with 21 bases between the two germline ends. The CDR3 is CATPSGDKGTPLHF. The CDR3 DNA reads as TGTGCCACCCCCTCAGGCGATAAAGGGACACCCCTCCACTTT. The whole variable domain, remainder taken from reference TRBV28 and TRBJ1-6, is DVKVTQSSRYLVKRTGEKVFLECVQDMDHENMFWYRQDPGLGLRLIYFSYDVKMKEKGDIPEGYSVSREKKERFSLILESASTNQTSMYLCATPSGDKGTPLHFGNGTRLTVT.

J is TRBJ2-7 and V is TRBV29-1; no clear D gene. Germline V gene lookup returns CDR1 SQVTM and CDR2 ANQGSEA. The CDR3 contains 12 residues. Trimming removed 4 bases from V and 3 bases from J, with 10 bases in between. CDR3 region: CSVGHLDYEQYF. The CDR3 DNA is TGCAGCGTTGGACACCTCGACTACGAGCAGTACTTC.

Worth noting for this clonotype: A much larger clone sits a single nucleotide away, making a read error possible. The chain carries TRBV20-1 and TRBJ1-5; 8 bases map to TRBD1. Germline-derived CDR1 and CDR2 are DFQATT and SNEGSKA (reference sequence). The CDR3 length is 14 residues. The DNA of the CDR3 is TGCAGTGCTTCCAGGGGGCAGGACAATCAGCCCCGGCATTTT. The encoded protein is CSASRGQDNQPRHF.

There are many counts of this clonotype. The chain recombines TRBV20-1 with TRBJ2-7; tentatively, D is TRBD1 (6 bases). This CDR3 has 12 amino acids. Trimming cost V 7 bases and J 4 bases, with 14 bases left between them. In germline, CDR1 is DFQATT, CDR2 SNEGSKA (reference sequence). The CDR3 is CSGQEGGYEQYF. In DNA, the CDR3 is TGCAGTGGGCAAGAAGGGGGTTACGAGCAGTACTTC.